This is a list of T cell receptor beta chains from one sample in a study of T cells in Graves' hyperthyroidism and ophthalmopathy. TCRdb recomputed calls from the multiplex PCR reads with MiXCR, one row per CDR3 protein. The sample consists of 250,000 to 350,000 distinct CDR3 sequences, about 20% of them appearing once. The sequenced sample consisted of blood. The receptor set was obtained from a man aged 25 to 45 with Graves' ophthalmopathy. Each CDR3 is given with its conserved first and last residue. The D gene is left open where the match is weak. Expanded clones are given a class, and other clones once, few, many or no size at all.

j_gene: TRBJ1-1; v_gene: TRBV28; d_gene: .; abundance: many; CDR3nt: TGTGCCAGCAGACGTTCAGGGAACACTGAAGCTTTCTTT; CDR3aa: CASRRSGNTEAFF
j_gene: TRBJ2-5; v_gene: TRBV9; d_gene: .; abundance: .; CDR3nt: TGTGCCAGCAGCGTAGGAGGCAACCCCCAAGAGACCCAGTACTTC; CDR3aa: CASSVGGNPQETQYF
j_gene: TRBJ1-5; v_gene: TRBV2; d_gene: .; abundance: .; CDR3nt: TGTGCCAGCAGTGAACGGGGCACCCCCTATAGCAATCAGCCCCAGCATTTT; CDR3aa: CASSERGTPYSNQPQHF
j_gene: TRBJ1-5; v_gene: TRBV12-3/TRBV12-4; d_gene: TRBD1; abundance: many; CDR3nt: TGTGCCAGCAGTGCCGACAGGGGTCAGCCCCAGCATTTT; CDR3aa: CASSADRGQPQHF
j_gene: TRBJ1-1; v_gene: TRBV6-1; d_gene: TRBD1; abundance: once; CDR3nt: TGTGCCAGCAGTGAACAGGGGGTAAACTTGAACACTGAAGCTTTCTTT; CDR3aa: CASSEQGVNLNTEAFF
j_gene: TRBJ2-5; v_gene: TRBV12-3/TRBV12-4; d_gene: .; abundance: many; CDR3nt: TGTGCCAGCACCCGGAGAGGGGGTGGCGAGACCCAGTACTTC; CDR3aa: CASTRRGGGETQYF
j_gene: TRBJ2-1; v_gene: TRBV9; d_gene: TRBD2; abundance: few; CDR3nt: TGTGCCAGCAGCGTTGGGGGAGGGAGCAATGAGCAGTTCTTC; CDR3aa: CASSVGGGSNEQFF
j_gene: TRBJ2-7; v_gene: TRBV28; d_gene: .; abundance: many; CDR3nt: TGTGCCAGCAGTTTTTCCGGGATCCGTACCTACGAGCAGTACTTC; CDR3aa: CASSFSGIRTYEQYF
j_gene: TRBJ2-7; v_gene: TRBV6-2/TRBV6-3; d_gene: TRBD2; abundance: .; CDR3nt: TGTGCCAGCAGTTACGCGGGAGGCTGCGAGCAGTACTTC; CDR3aa: CASSYAGGCEQYF
j_gene: TRBJ2-7; v_gene: TRBV6-2/TRBV6-3; d_gene: TRBD2; abundance: few; CDR3nt: TGTGCCAGCAGTTTCGGGCTAGCGGGTCTCTCCTACGAGCAGTACTTC; CDR3aa: CASSFGLAGLSYEQYF
j_gene: TRBJ1-1; v_gene: TRBV12-3/TRBV12-4; d_gene: TRBD1; abundance: many; CDR3nt: TGTGCCAGCAGGTCGGGCACAGGGGGCATGAACACTGAAGCTTTCTTT; CDR3aa: CASRSGTGGMNTEAFF
j_gene: TRBJ1-5; v_gene: TRBV19; d_gene: .; abundance: .; CDR3nt: TGTGCCAGTAGTATGCGTACTGATCAGCCCCAGCATTTT; CDR3aa: CASSMRTDQPQHF
j_gene: TRBJ1-3; v_gene: TRBV4-1; d_gene: .; abundance: .; CDR3nt: TGCGCCAGCAGCCAAGATCCGGGAACTGGAAACACCATATATTTT; CDR3aa: CASSQDPGTGNTIYF
j_gene: TRBJ1-4; v_gene: TRBV20-1; d_gene: .; abundance: .; CDR3nt: TGCAGTGCTAGAGATCCCGGGGGCGGTGAAAAACTGTTTTTT; CDR3aa: CSARDPGGGEKLFF
j_gene: TRBJ2-4; v_gene: TRBV28; d_gene: .; abundance: many; CDR3nt: TGTGCCAGCAGTCTCCCCGCGGGACAAACAAACATTCAGTACTTC; CDR3aa: CASSLPAGQTNIQYF
j_gene: TRBJ2-5; v_gene: TRBV12-3/TRBV12-4; d_gene: .; abundance: few; CDR3nt: TGTGCCAGCAGTTTAACAAATCGGGAGACCCAGTACTTC; CDR3aa: CASSLTNRETQYF
j_gene: TRBJ2-5; v_gene: TRBV2; d_gene: TRBD1; abundance: many; CDR3nt: TGTGCCAGCAGTGAAAAGGGGAGACAGGGGGTCCAAGAGACCCAGTACTTC; CDR3aa: CASSEKGRQGVQETQYF
j_gene: TRBJ1-3; v_gene: TRBV12-3/TRBV12-4; d_gene: .; abundance: few; CDR3nt: TGTGCCAGCAGTTTACTCATAACCGGCAGCTCTGGAAACACCATATATTTT; CDR3aa: CASSLLITGSSGNTIYF
j_gene: TRBJ1-1; v_gene: TRBV19; d_gene: .; abundance: .; CDR3nt: TGTGCCAGTAGTCTCGAGACAGTACCGAACACTGAAGCTTTCTTT; CDR3aa: CASSLETVPNTEAFF
j_gene: TRBJ2-7; v_gene: TRBV7-2; d_gene: TRBD2; abundance: .; CDR3nt: TGTGCCAGCAGTCGAGGACTAGCGGGGGGCCTCTCCTACGAGCAGTACTTC; CDR3aa: CASSRGLAGGLSYEQYF
j_gene: TRBJ2-1; v_gene: TRBV7-2; d_gene: .; abundance: few; CDR3nt: TGTGCCAGCAGGCCTTTGGTCCACAATGAGCAGTTCTTC; CDR3aa: CASRPLVHNEQFF
j_gene: TRBJ1-2; v_gene: TRBV28; d_gene: .; abundance: .; CDR3nt: TGTGCCAGCAGTTTAGGCCTCGGCAGAGGAGGCTACACCTTC; CDR3aa: CASSLGLGRGGYTF
j_gene: TRBJ2-1; v_gene: TRBV6-1; d_gene: TRBD1; abundance: .; CDR3nt: TGTGCCAGCAGTGGGGACAGCGAGCAGTTCTTC; CDR3aa: CASSGDSEQFF
j_gene: TRBJ1-2; v_gene: TRBV6-5; d_gene: .; abundance: .; CDR3nt: TGTGCCAGCAGTTACTCCCAGGTCGGCGGCTACACCTTC; CDR3aa: CASSYSQVGGYTF
j_gene: TRBJ2-1; v_gene: TRBV10-3; d_gene: TRBD2; abundance: many; CDR3nt: TGTGCCATCGGATCTAGCGGCTCCTACAATGAGCAGTTCTTC; CDR3aa: CAIGSSGSYNEQFF
j_gene: TRBJ1-3; v_gene: TRBV19; d_gene: TRBD1; abundance: .; CDR3nt: TGTGCCAGTAGTGGGGCACAGGGGTCCTCTGGAAACACCACATATTTT; CDR3aa: CASSGAQGSSGNTTYF
j_gene: TRBJ1-3; v_gene: TRBV3-1; d_gene: .; abundance: many; CDR3nt: TGTGCCAGCAGCCTGCTGACGGATGGAAACACCATATATTTT; CDR3aa: CASSLLTDGNTIYF
j_gene: TRBJ2-7; v_gene: TRBV4-1; d_gene: .; abundance: .; CDR3nt: TGCGCCAGCAGCCAAGATGGGGCGTTCCCCTACGAGCAGTACTTC; CDR3aa: CASSQDGAFPYEQYF
j_gene: TRBJ2-2; v_gene: TRBV6-1; d_gene: .; abundance: few; CDR3nt: TGTGCCAGCAACTCCGTCGCCGGGGAGCTGTTTTTT; CDR3aa: CASNSVAGELFF
j_gene: TRBJ2-3; v_gene: TRBV29-1; d_gene: TRBD1; abundance: .; CDR3nt: TGCAGCGTTGAGCTTGCCGGGACAGAAGAAAATACGCAGTATTTT; CDR3aa: CSVELAGTEENTQYF
j_gene: TRBJ2-7; v_gene: TRBV7-9; d_gene: .; abundance: .; CDR3nt: TGTGCCAGCAGCTCCCTAGGGGGGACCATGGGCGAGCAGTACTTC; CDR3aa: CASSSLGGTMGEQYF
j_gene: TRBJ2-4; v_gene: TRBV4-1; d_gene: TRBD2; abundance: few; CDR3nt: TGCGCCAGCAGCCAAGATGGGTCTAGCGGGAGGGTGGGCATTGGTAACATTCAGTACTTC; CDR3aa: CASSQDGSSGRVGIGNIQYF
j_gene: TRBJ2-5; v_gene: TRBV2; d_gene: .; abundance: many; CDR3nt: TGTGCCAGCAGTGGATCGTGGTGGTCCGAGACCCAGTACTTC; CDR3aa: CASSGSWWSETQYF
j_gene: TRBJ2-1; v_gene: TRBV29-1; d_gene: TRBD2; abundance: .; CDR3nt: TGCAGTGTTAGTAAAGCGGGAACCCGCAATGAGCAGTTCTTC; CDR3aa: CSVSKAGTRNEQFF